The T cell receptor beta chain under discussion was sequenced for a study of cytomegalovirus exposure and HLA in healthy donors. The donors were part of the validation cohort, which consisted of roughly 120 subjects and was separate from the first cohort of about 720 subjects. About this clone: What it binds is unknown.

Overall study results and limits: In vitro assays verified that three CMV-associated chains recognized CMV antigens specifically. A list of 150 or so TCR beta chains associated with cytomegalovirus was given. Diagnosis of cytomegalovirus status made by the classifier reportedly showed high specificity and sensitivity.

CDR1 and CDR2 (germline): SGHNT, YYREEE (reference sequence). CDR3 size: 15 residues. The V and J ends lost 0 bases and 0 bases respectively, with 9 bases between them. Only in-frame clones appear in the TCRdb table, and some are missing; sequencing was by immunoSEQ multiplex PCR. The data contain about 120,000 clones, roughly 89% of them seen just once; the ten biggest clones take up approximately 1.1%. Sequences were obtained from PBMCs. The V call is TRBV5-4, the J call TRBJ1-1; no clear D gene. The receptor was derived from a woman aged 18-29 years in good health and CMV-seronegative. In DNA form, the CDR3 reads TGTGCCAGCAGCTTGGATCCACTCATGAACACTGAAGCTTTCTTT. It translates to CASSLDPLMNTEAFF.